Described below is a single T cell receptor beta chain sequence and its context. The antigen is undetermined. The data stem from a study of blood T cells in healthy people across ages. Caucasian, healthy and from Russia, the donors were aged between about 6 and 90. Researchers collected 9 to 10 milliliters of peripheral blood from every single donor. General study findings and limits: One million T cells yielded diversity estimates that were considered underestimates.

The CDR3 consists of 13 residues. The V and J ends lost 2 bases and 4 bases respectively, with 8 bases between them. Germline assignment: CDR1 SGHDT and CDR2 YYEEEE. Using a J-beta primer mix together with a sample-barcoded 5' primer, a second PCR was run for roughly 7 to 11 cycles. TCRdb passed the 5' RACE reads through MiXCR, listing each CDR3 protein once. This table has around 500,000 distinct CDR3 sequences, about 25% appearing once. These sequences were also reported in another study, on T cells of mothers and their children.

The sequence derives from a boy under 10 years old in good health. The chain has TRBV5-6 and TRBJ2-3, with D unresolved. Sequencing was performed on blood. The CDR3 is CASSFIGPDTQYF. The CDR3 DNA follows: TGTGCCAGCAGCTTCATAGGGCCAGATACGCAGTATTTT.